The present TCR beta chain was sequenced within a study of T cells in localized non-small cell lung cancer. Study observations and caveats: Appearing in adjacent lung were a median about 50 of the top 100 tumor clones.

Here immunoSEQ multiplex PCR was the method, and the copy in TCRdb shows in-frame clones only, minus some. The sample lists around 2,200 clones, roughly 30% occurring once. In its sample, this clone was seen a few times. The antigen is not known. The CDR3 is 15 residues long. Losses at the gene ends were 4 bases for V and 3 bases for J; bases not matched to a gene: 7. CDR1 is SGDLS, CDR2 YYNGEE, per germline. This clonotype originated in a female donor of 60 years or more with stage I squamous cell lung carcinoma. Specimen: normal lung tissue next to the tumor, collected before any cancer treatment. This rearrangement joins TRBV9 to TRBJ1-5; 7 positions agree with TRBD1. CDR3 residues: CASSLGTANNQPQHF. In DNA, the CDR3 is TGTGCCAGCAGCCTTGGGACAGCTAACAATCAGCCCCAGCATTTT.